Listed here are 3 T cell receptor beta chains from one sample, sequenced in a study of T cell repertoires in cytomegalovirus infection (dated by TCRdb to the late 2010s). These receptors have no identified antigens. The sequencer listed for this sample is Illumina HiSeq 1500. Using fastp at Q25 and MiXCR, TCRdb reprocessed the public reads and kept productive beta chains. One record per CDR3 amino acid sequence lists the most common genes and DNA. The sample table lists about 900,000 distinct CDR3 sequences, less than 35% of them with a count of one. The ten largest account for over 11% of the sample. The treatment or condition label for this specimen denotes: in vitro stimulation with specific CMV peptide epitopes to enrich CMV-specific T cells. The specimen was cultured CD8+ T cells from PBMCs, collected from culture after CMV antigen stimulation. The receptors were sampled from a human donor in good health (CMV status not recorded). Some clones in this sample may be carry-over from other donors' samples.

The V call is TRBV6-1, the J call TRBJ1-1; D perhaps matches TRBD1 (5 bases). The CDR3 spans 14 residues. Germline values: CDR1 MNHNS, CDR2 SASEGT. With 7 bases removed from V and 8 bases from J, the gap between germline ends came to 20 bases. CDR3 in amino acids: CASIGAKAIQEAFF. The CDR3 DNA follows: TGTGCCAGCATTGGGGCAAAGGCCATTCAAGAAGCTTTCTTT.

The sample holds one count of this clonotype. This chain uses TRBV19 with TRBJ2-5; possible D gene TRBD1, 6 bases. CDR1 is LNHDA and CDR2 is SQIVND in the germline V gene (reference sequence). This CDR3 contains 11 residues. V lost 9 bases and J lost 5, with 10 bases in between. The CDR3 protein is CASAQGETQYF. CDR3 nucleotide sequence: TGTGCCAGCGCACAGGGCGAGACCCAGTACTTC.

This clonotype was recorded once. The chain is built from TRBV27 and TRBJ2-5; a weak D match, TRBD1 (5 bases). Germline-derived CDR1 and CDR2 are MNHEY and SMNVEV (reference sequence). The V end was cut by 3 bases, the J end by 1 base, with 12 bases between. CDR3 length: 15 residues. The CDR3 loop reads CASSLRQDIQETQYF. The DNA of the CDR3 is TGTGCCAGCAGTTTGCGGCAGGACATCCAAGAGACCCAGTACTTC.